The present entry profiles one T cell receptor (beta chain) with its context. The V and J ends lost 3 bases and 4 bases, in that order; junction bases with no gene match: 3. The CDR3 loop spans 15 amino acids. Germline CDR1 is SGHTA and CDR2 is FQGNSA. These data are taken from a study of technical replicates of blood from a handful of donors. Some clones are missing from TCRdb's copy, which holds only in-frame ones; the method was immunoSEQ multiplex PCR. The sample records about 83,000 clones, about 90% being singletons. The rearrangement links TRBV7-2 to TRBJ2-7, with 13 bases fitting TRBD2. The sample consisted of T cells isolated from PBMCs. The receptor was derived from a human donor in good health. CDR3: CASSFRTSGGYEQYF. The CDR3 bases are TGTGCCAGCAGCTTTCGGACTAGCGGGGGATACGAGCAGTACTTC.